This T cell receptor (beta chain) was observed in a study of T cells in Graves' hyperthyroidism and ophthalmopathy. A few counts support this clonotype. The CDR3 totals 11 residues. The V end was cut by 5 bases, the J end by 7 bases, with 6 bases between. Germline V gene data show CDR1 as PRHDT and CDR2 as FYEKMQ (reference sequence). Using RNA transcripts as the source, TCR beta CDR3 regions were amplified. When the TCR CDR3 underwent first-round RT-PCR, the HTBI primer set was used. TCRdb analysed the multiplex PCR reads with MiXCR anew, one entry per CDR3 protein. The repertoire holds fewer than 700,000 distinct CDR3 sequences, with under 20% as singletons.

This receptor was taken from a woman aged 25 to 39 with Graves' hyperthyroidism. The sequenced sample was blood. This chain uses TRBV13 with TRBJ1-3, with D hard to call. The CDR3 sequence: CASSQLNTIYF. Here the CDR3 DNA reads TGTGCCAGCAGCCAATTGAACACCATATATTTT.